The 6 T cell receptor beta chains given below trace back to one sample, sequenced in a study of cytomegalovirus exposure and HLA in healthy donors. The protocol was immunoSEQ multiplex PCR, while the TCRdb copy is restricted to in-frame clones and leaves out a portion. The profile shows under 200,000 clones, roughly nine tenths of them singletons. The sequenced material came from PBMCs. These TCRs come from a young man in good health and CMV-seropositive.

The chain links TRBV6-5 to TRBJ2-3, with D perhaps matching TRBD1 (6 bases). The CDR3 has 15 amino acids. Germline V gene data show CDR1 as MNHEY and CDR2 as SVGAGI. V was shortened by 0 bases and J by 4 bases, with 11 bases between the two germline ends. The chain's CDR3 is CASSYSYQGSDTQYF. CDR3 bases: TGTGCCAGCAGTTACTCGTACCAGGGGTCAGATACGCAGTATTTT.

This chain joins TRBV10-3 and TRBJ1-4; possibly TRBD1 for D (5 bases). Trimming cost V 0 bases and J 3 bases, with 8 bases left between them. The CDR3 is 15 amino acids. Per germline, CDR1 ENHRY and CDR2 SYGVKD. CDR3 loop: CAISESGGANEKLFF. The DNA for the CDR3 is TGTGCCATCAGTGAGTCTGGGGGGGCTAATGAAAAACTGTTTTTT.

CDR3 bases: TGTGCCAGCAGCCAATCGCTAGTCGACCACGAGCAGTACTTC. It is translated as CASSQSLVDHEQYF. The chain has TRBV14 and TRBJ2-7; D is unresolved. V gave up 2 bases and J gave up 5 bases, with 13 bases separating them. Germline lookup yields CDR1 SGHDN and CDR2 FVKESK. This CDR3 is built from 14 residues.

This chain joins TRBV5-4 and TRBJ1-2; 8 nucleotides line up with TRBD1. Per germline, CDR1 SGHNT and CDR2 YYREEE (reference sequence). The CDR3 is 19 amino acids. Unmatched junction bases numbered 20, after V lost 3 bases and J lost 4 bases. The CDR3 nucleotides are TGTGCCAGCAGCTCCCTTGTCGCCAGGGGGCGTGGTGGGTTCTATGGCTACACCTTC. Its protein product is CASSSLVARGRGGFYGYTF.

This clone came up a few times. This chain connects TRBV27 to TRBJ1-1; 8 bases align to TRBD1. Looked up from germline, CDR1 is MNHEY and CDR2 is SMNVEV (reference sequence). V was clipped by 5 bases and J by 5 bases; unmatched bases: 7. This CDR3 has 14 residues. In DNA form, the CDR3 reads TGTGCCAGCAGTCCCCTGGACAGGGCGACTGAAGCTTTCTTT. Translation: CASSPLDRATEAFF.

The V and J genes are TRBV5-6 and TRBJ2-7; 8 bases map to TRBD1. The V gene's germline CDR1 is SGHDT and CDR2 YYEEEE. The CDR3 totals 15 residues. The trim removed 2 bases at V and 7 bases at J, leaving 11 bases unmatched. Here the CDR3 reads CASSLRTGWPTEQYF. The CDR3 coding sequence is TGTGCCAGCAGCTTACGGACAGGGTGGCCGACGGAGCAGTACTTC.